This is a list of T cell receptor beta chains from one sample in a study of blood T cell repertoires in COVID-19. The repertoire was sequenced with immunoSEQ multiplex PCR; TCRdb's copy has only in-frame clones and lacks some. The sample records about 200,000 clones, 65% to 85% being singletons. The material sequenced was peripheral blood. Receptors originate from a woman of 80 years or more with acute or convalescent COVID-19. CDR3s include the opening cysteine and the closing phenylalanine or tryptophan. A D gene is named only where the DNA matches it firmly. Clone size is stated in some rows and not others, as once, few, many or a class when expanded.

d_gene,j_gene,v_gene,abundance,CDR3aa,CDR3nt
TRBD1,TRBJ2-3,TRBV10-1,once,CASRDSSTDTQYF,TGCGCCAGCCGGGACAGTAGCACAGATACGCAGTATTTT
TRBD2,TRBJ2-7,TRBV6-5,.,CASSYSPLAGAHEQYF,TGTGCCAGCAGTTACTCCCCACTAGCGGGAGCCCACGAGCAGTACTTC
.,TRBJ1-2,TRBV7-8,few,CASSLARGYGYTF,TGTGCCAGCAGCTTAGCCAGGGGCTATGGCTACACCTTC
.,TRBJ1-5,TRBV2,.,CASSEARQPQHF,TGTGCCAGCAGTGAAGCGCGGCAGCCCCAGCATTTT
TRBD2,TRBJ2-5,TRBV5-1,once,CASSPGLTSGGWSETQYF,TGCGCCAGCAGCCCGGGCTTGACTAGCGGGGGATGGTCCGAGACCCAGTACTTC
TRBD2,TRBJ2-5,TRBV6-1,.,CASSETLAGVETQYF,TGTGCCAGCAGTGAAACCCTAGCGGGAGTGGAGACCCAGTACTTC
TRBD1,TRBJ2-7,TRBV3-1/TRBV3-2,.,CASSRPGGTGLHEQYF,TGTGCCAGCAGCCGCCCCGGGGGGACAGGGCTCCACGAGCAGTACTTC
TRBD2,TRBJ2-7,TRBV13,.,CASRAGGPYEQYF,TGTGCCAGCCGGGCGGGAGGGCCCTACGAGCAGTACTTC
TRBD1,TRBJ1-5,TRBV19,few,CASNPGTAQNQPQHF,TGTGCCAGTAATCCAGGGACAGCTCAAAATCAGCCCCAGCATTTT
.,TRBJ1-1,TRBV30,few,CAWKVGARTEAFF,TGTGCCTGGAAGGTAGGGGCGCGAACTGAAGCTTTCTTT
.,TRBJ2-2,TRBV19,.,CASRPFRAGELFF,TGTGCCAGTAGACCCTTCAGGGCCGGGGAGCTGTTTTTT
TRBD2,TRBJ2-5,TRBV18,once,CASSPQGGDQETQYF,TGTGCCAGCTCACCACAGGGAGGGGACCAAGAGACCCAGTACTTC
TRBD1,TRBJ1-3,TRBV30,.,CAWRSRGPVGNTIYF,TGTGCCTGGAGGTCCAGGGGGCCTGTTGGAAACACCATATATTTT
.,TRBJ2-2,TRBV5-1,few,CASSLDGRIAGELFF,TGCGCCAGCAGCTTGGACGGGAGAATCGCCGGGGAGCTGTTTTTT